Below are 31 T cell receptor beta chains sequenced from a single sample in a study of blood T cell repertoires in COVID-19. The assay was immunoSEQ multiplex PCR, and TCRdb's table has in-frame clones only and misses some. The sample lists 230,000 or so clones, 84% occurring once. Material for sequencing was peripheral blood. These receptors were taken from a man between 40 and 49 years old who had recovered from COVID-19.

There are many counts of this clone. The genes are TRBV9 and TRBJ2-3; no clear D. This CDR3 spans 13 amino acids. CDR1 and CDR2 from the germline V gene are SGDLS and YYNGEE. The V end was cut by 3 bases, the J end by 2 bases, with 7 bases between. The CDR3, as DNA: TGTGCCAGCAGCGCCTACTACACAGATACGCAGTATTTT. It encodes CASSAYYTDTQYF.

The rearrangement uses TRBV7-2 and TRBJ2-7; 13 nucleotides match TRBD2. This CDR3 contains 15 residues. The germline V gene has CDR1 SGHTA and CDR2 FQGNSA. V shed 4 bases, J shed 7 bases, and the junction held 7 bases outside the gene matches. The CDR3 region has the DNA TGTGCCAGCAGCTCAACTAGCGGGAGGGTGGGGGAGCAGTACTTC. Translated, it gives CASSSTSGRVGEQYF.

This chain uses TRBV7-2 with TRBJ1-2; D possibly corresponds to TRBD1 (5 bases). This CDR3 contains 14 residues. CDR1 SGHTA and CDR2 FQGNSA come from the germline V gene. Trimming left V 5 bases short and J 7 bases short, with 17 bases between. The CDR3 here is CASSPFRGISGYTF. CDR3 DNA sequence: TGTGCCAGCAGCCCTTTCCGGGGGATTTCTGGCTACACCTTC.

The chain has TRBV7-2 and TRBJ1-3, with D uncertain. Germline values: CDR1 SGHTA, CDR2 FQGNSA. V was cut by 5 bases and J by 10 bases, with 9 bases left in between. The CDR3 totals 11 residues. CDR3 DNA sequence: TGTGCCAGCAGCAGCGGGAGGACCATATATTTT. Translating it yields CASSSGRTIYF.

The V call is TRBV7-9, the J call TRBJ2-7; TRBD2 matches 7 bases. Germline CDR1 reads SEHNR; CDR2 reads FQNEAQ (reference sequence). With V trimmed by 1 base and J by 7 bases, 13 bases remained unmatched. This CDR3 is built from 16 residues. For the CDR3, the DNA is TGTGCCAGCAGCTTAGGCATGAGGGGAGGGCTTAAAGAGCAGTACTTC. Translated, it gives CASSLGMRGGLKEQYF.

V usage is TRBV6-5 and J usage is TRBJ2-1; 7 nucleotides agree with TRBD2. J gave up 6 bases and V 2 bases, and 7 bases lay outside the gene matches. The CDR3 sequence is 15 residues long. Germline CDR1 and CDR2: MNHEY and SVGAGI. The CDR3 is CASSYGVGGGNEQFF. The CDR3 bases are TGTGCCAGCAGTTACGGGGTAGGCGGGGGCAATGAGCAGTTCTTC.

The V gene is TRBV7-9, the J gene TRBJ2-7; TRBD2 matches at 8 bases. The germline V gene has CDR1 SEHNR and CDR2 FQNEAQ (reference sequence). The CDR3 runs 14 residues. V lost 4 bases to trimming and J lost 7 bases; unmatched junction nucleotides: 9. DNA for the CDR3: TGTGCCAGCAGCTCAATAGCGGGGCCAGGTGAGCAGTACTTC. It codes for CASSSIAGPGEQYF. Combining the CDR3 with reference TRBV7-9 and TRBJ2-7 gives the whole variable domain DTGVSQNPRHKITKRGQNVTFRCDPISEHNRLYWYRQTLGQGPEFLTYFQNEAQLEKSRLLSDRFSAERPKGSFSTLEIQRTEQGDSAMYLCASSSIAGPGEQYFGPGTRLTVT.

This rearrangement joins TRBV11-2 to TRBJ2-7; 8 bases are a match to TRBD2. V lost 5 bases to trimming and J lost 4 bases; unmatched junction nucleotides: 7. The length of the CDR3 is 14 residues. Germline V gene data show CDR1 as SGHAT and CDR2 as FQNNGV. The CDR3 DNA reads TGTGCCAGCAGCCAGGGTAGCGGGACTTACGAGCAGTACTTC. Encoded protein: CASSQGSGTYEQYF. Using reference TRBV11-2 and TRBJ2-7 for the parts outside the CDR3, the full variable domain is EAGVAQSPRYKIIEKRQSVAFWCNPISGHATLYWYQQILGQGPKLLIQFQNNGVVDDSQLPKDRFSAERLKGVDSTLKIQPAKLEDSAVYLCASSQGSGTYEQYFGPGTRLTVT.

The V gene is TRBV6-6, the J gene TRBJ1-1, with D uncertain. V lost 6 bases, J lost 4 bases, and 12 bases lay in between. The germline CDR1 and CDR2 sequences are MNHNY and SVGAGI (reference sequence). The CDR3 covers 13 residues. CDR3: CASRRVRGTEAFF. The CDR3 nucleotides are TGTGCCAGCAGACGGGTCCGGGGCACTGAAGCTTTCTTT.

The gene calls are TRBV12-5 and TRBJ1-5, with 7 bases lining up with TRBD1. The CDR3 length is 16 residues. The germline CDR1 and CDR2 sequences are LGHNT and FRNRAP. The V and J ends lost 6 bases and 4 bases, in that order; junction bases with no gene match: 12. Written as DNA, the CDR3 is TGTGCTAGTGGGACTAACAGGGGTAGAGAGAATCAGCCCCAGCATTTT. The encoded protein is CASGTNRGRENQPQHF.

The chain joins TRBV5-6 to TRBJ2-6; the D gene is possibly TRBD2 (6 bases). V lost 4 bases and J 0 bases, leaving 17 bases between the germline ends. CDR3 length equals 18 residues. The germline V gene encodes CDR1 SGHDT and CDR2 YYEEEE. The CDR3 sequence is CASSPGGREYSGANVLTF. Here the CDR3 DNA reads TGTGCCAGCAGCCCAGGAGGGCGGGAATACTCTGGGGCCAACGTCCTGACTTTC.

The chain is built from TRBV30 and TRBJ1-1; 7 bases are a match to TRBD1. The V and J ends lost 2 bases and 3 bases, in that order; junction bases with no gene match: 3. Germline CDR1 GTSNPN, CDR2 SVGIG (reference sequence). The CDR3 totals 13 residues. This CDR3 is CAWSPQGYTEAFF. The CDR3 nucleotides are TGTGCCTGGAGTCCACAGGGGTACACTGAAGCTTTCTTT.

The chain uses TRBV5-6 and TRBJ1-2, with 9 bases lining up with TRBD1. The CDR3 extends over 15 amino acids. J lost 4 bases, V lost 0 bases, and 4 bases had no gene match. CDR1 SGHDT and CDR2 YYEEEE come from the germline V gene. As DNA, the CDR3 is TGTGCCAGCAGCTTGGACCTGACAGGGGGCTATGGCTACACCTTC. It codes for CASSLDLTGGYGYTF.

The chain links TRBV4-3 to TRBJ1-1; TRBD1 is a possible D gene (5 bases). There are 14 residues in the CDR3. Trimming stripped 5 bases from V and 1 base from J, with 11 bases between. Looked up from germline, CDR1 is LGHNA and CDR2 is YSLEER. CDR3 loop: CASSLGRANTEAFF. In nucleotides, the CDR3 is TGCGCCAGCAGCTTGGGCAGGGCGAACACTGAAGCTTTCTTT.

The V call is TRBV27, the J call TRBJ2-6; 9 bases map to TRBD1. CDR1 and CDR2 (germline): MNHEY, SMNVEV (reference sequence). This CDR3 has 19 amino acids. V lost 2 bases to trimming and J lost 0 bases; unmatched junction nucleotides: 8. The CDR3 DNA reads TGTGCCAGCAGTTTAAGGCCGGGACAGGGTGTCTCTGGGGCCAACGTCCTGACTTTC. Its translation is CASSLRPGQGVSGANVLTF.

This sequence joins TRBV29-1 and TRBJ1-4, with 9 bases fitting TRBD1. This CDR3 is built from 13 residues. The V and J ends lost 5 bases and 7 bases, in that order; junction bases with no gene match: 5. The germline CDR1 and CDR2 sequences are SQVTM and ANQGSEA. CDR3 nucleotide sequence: TGCAGCGTTAACAGGGGGCAGAGTGAAAAACTGTTTTTT. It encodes CSVNRGQSEKLFF.

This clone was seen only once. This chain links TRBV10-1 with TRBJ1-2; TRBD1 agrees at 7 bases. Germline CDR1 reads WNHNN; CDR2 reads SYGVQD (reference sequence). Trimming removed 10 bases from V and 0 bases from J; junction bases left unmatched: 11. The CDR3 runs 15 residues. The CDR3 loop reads CATHHPGQTNYGYTF. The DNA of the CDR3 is TGCGCCACCCACCATCCGGGACAGACTAACTATGGCTACACCTTC.

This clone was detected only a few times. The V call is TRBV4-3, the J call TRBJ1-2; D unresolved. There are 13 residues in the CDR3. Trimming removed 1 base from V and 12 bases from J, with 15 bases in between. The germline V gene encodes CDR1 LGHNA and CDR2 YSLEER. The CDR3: CASSQVFGGQDTF. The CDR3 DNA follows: TGCGCCAGCAGCCAAGTATTCGGAGGCCAGGACACCTTC.

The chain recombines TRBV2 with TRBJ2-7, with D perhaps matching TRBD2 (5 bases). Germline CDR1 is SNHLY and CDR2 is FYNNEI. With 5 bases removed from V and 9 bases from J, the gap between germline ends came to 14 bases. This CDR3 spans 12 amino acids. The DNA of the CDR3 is TGTGCCAGCAGTTCCGGGATCCAAGGGCAGTACTTC. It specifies CASSSGIQGQYF.

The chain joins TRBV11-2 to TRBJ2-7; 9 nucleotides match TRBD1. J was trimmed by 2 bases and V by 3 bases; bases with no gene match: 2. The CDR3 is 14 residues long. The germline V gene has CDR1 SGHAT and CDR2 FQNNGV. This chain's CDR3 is CASSFDRGAYEQYF. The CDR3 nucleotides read TGTGCCAGCAGCTTCGACAGGGGGGCCTACGAGCAGTACTTC.

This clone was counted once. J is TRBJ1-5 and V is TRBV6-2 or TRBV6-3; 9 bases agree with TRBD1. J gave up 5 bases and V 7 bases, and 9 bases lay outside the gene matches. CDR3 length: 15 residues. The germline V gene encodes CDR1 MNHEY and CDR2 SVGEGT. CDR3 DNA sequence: TGTGCCAGCACCCCGAAGGGACAGGGCCATCAGCCCCAGCATTTT. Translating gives CASTPKGQGHQPQHF.

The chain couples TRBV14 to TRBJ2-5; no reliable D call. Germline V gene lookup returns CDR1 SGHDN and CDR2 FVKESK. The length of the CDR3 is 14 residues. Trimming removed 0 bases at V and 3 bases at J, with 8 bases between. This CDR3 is CASSQEWAEETQYF. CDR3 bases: TGTGCCAGCAGCCAAGAATGGGCAGAAGAGACCCAGTACTTC. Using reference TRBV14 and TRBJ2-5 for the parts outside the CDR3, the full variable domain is EAGVTQFPSHSVIEKGQTVTLRCDPISGHDNLYWYRRVMGKEIKFLLHFVKESKQDESGMPNNRFLAERTGGTYSTLKVQPAELEDSGVYFCASSQEWAEETQYFGPGTRLLVL.

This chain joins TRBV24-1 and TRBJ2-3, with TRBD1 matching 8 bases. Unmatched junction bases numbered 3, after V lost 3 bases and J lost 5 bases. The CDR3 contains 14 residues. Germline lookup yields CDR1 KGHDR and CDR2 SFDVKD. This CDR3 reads CATSDQGAKDTQYF. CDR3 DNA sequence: TGTGCCACCAGTGATCAGGGGGCAAAAGATACGCAGTATTTT.

The CDR3 nucleotides are TGTGCCGACTCGGGGGACTCTGGAAACACCATATATTTT. This sequence encodes CADSGDSGNTIYF. The chain employs TRBV7-2 and TRBJ1-3; maybe TRBD1 (5 bases). The CDR3 has 13 amino acids. Per the germline V gene, CDR1 is SGHTA and CDR2 is FQGNSA. V lost 11 bases, J lost 0 bases, and 11 bases lay in between.

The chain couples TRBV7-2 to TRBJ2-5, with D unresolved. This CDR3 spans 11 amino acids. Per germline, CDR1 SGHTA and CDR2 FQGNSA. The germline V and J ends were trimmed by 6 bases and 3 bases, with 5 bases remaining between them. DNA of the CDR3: TGTGCCAGCAGGCGAGAAGAGACCCAGTACTTC. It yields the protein CASRREETQYF.

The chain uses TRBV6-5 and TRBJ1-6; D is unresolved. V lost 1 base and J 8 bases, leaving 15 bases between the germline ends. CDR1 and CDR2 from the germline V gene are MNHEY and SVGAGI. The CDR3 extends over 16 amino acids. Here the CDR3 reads CASSYFLGVSDSPLHF. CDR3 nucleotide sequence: TGTGCCAGCAGTTACTTTCTCGGGGTGTCTGATTCACCCCTCCACTTT.

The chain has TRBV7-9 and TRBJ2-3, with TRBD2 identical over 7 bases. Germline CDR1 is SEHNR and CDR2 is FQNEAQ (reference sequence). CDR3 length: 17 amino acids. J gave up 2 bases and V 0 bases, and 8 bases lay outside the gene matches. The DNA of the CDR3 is TGTGCCAGCAGCTTAGCGGGAGGGCCTCGCTACACAGATACGCAGTATTTT. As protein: CASSLAGGPRYTDTQYF.

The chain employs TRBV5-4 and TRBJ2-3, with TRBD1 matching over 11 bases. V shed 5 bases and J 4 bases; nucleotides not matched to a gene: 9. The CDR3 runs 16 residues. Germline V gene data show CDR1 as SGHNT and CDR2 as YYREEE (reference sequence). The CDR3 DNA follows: TGTGCCAGCAGTCCCGGGACAGGGGGGAGTGCAGATACGCAGTATTTT. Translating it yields CASSPGTGGSADTQYF. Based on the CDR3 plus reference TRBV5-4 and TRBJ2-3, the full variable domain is ETGVTQSPTHLIKTRGQQVTLRCSSQSGHNTVSWYQQALGQGPQFIFQYYREEENGRGNFPPRFSGLQFPNYSSELNVNALELDDSALYLCASSPGTGGSADTQYFGPGTRLTVL.

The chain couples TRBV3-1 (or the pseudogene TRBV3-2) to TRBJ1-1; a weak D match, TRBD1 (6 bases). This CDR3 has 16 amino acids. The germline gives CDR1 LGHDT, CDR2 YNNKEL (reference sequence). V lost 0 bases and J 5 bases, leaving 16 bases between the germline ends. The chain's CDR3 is CASSQEQGKWITEAFF. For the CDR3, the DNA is TGTGCCAGCAGCCAAGAGCAGGGGAAGTGGATTACTGAAGCTTTCTTT.

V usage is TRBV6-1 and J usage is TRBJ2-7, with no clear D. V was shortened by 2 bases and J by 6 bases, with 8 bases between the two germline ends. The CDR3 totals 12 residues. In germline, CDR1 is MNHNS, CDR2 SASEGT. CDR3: CASSELGAEQYF. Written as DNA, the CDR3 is TGTGCCAGCAGTGAACTTGGAGCCGAGCAGTACTTC.

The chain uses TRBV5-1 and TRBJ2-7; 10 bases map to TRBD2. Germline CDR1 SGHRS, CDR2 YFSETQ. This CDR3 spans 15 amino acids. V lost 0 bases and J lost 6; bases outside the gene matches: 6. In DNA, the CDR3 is TGCGCCAGCAGCTTGGCCACTAGCGGGGTCGGCGAGCAGTACTTC. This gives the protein CASSLATSGVGEQYF. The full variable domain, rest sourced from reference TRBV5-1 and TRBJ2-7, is KAGVTQTPRYLIKTRGQQVTLSCSPISGHRSVSWYQQTPGQGLQFLFEYFSETQRNKGNFPGRFSGRQFSNSRSEMNVSTLELGDSALYLCASSLATSGVGEQYFGPGTRLTVT.